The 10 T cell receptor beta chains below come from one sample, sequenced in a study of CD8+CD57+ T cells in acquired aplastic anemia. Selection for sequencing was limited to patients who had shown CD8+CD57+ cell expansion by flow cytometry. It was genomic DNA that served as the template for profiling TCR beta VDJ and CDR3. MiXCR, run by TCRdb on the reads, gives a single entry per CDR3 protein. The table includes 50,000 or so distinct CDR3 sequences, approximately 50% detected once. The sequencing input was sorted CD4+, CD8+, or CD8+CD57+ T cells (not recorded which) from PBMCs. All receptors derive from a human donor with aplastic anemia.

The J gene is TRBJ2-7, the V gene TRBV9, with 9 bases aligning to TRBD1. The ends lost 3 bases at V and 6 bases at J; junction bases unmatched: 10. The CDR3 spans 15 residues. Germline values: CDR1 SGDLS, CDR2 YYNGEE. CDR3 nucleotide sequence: TGTGCCAGCAGCGCCGCGGGGACAGGGTCTCTCGAGCAGTACTTC. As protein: CASSAAGTGSLEQYF. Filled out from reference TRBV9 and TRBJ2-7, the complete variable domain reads DSGVTQTPKHLITATGQRVTLRCSPRSGDLSVYWYQQSLDQGLQFLIQYYNGEERAKGNILERFSAQQFPDLHSELNLSSLELGDSALYFCASSAAGTGSLEQYFGPGTRLTVT.

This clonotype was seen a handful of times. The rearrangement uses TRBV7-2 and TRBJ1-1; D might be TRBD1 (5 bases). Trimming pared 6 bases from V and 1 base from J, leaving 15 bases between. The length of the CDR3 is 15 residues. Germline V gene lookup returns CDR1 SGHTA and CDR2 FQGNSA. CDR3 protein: CASRRTRTPNTEAFF. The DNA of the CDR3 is TGTGCCAGCAGGCGAACAAGGACACCGAACACTGAAGCTTTCTTT.

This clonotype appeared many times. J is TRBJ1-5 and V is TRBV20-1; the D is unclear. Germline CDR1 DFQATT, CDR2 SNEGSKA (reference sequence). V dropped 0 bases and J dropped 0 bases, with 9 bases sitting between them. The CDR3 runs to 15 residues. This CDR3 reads CSAREGGYSNQPQHF. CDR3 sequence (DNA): TGCAGTGCTAGAGAGGGAGGGTATAGCAATCAGCCCCAGCATTTT.

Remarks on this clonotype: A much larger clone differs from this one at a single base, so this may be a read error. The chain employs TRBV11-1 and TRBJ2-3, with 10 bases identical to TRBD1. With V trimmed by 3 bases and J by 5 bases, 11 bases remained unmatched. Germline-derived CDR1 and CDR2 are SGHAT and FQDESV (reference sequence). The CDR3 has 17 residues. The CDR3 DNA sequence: TGTGCCAGCAGCTTCCTGGGACAGGGGAGGAGGGGAGATACGCAGTATTTT. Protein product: CASSFLGQGRRGDTQYF.

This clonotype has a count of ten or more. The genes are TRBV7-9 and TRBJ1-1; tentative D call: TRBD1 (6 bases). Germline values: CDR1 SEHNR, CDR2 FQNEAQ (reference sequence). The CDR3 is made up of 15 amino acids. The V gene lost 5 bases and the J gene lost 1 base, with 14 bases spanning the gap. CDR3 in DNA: TGTGCCAGCAGCCTCACAGGGAGTCCGAACACTGAAGCTTTCTTT. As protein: CASSLTGSPNTEAFF.

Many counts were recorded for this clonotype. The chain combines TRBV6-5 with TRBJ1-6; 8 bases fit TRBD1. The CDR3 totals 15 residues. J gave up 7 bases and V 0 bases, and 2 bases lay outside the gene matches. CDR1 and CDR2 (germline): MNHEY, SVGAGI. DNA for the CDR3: TGTGCCAGCAGTTACTCGCGGACAGGGAATTCACCCCTCCACTTT. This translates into CASSYSRTGNSPLHF.

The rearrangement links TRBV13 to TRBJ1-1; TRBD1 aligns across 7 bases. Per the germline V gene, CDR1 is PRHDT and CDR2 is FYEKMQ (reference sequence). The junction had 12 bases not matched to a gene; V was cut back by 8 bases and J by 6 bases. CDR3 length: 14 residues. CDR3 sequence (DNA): TGTGCCAGCGGCCTGACAGGGAAGGTGCCTGAAGCTTTCTTT. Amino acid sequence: CASGLTGKVPEAFF. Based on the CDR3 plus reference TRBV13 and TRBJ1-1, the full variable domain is AAGVIQSPRHLIKEKRETATLKCYPIPRHDTVYWYQQGPGQDPQFLISFYEKMQSDKGSIPDRFSAQQFSDYHSELNMSSLELGDSALYFCASGLTGKVPEAFFGQGTRLTVV.

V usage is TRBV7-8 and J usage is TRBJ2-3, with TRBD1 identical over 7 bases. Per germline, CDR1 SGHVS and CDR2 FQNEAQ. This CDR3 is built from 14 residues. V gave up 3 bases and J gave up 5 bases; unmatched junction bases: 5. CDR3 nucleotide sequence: TGTGCCAGCAGCTTGCTACAGGGGAAAGATACGCAGTATTTT. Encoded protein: CASSLLQGKDTQYF.

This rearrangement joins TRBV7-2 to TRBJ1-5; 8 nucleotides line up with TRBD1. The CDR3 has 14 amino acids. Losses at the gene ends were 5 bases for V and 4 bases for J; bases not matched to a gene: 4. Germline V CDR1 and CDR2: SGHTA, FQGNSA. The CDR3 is CASSDRTGNQPQHF. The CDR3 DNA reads TGTGCCAGCAGCGATAGGACAGGGAATCAGCCCCAGCATTTT.

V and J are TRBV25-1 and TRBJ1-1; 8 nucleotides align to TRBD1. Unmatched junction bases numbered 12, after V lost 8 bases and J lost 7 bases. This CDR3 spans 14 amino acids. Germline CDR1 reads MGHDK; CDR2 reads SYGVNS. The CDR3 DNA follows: TGTGCCAGCGTACCCGGACAGGGCGGACTTGAAGCTTTCTTT. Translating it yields CASVPGQGGLEAFF.